This TCR beta chain was profiled in a study of blood T cell repertoires in COVID-19. From germline, CDR1 is SGHDT and CDR2 YYEEEE. The trim removed 0 bases at V and 4 bases at J, leaving 7 bases unmatched. This CDR3 spans 16 amino acids. Sequencing was performed with immunoSEQ multiplex PCR; in TCRdb, only in-frame clones are kept and a portion is missing. Among 150,000 to 200,000 clones listed, 86% were seen once. The genes are TRBV5-6 and TRBJ1-1, with TRBD1 matching over 9 bases. The sequencing sample was made of peripheral blood. This clonotype was obtained from an older woman with COVID-19, enrolled during active disease. DNA for the CDR3: TGTGCCAGCAGCTTGGTTGGGACAGGGTTCCGCACTGAAGCTTTCTTT. Amino acid sequence: CASSLVGTGFRTEAFF.